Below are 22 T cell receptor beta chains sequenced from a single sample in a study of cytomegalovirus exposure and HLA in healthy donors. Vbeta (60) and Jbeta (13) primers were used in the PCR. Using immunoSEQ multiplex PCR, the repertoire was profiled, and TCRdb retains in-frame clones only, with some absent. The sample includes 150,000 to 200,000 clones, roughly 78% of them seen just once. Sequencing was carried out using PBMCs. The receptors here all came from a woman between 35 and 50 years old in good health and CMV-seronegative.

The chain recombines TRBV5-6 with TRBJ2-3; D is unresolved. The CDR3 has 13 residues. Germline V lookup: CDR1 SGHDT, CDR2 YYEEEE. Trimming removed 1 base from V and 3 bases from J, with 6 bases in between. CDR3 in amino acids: CASSLPPTDTQYF. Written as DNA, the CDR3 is TGTGCCAGCAGCTTGCCCCCTACAGATACGCAGTATTTT.

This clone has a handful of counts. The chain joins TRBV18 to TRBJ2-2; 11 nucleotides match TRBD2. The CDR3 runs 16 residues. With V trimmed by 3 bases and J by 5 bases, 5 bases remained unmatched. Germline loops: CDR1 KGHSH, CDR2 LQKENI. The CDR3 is CASSPLLAGETGELFF. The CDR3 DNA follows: TGTGCCAGCTCACCTTTACTAGCGGGGGAGACCGGGGAGCTGTTTTTT.

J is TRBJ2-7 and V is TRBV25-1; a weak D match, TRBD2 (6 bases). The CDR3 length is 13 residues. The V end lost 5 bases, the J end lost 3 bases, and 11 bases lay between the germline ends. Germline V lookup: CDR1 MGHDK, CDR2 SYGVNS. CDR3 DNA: TGTGCCAGCAGTACGGGACTGCGCTACGAGCAGTACTTC. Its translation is CASSTGLRYEQYF.

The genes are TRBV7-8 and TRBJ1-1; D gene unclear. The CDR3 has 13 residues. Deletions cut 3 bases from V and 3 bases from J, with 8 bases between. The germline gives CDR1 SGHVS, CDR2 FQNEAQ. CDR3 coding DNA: TGTGCCAGCAGCTTCAGGTTGGACACTGAAGCTTTCTTT. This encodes CASSFRLDTEAFF.

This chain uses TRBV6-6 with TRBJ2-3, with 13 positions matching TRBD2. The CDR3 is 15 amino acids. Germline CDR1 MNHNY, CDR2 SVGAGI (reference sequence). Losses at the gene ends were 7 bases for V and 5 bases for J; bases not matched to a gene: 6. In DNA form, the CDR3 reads TGTGCCAGCACACTAGCGGGAGGGCCTGAAGATACGCAGTATTTT. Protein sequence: CASTLAGGPEDTQYF.

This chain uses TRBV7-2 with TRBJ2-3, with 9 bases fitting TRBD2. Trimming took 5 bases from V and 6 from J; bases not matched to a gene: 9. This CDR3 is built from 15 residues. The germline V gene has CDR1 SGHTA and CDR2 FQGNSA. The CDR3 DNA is TGTGCCAGCAGCCAGATAGCGGGGGCGTCGGATACGCAGTATTTT. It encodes CASSQIAGASDTQYF.

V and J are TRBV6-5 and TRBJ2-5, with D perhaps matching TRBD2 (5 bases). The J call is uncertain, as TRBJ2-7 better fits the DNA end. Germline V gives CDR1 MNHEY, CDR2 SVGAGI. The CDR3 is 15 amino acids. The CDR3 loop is CASSFETNGSYEQYF. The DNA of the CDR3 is TGTGCCAGCAGTTTCGAGACTAACGGGTCCTACGAGCAGTACTTC.

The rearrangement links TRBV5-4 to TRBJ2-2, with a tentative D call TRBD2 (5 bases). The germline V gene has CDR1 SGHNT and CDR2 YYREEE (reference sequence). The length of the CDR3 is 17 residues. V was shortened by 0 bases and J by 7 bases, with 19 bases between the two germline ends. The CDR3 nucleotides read TGTGCCAGCAGCTTGGTTGTGACACGGAGGTCTAGCGGGGAGCTGTTTTTT. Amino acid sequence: CASSLVVTRRSSGELFF.

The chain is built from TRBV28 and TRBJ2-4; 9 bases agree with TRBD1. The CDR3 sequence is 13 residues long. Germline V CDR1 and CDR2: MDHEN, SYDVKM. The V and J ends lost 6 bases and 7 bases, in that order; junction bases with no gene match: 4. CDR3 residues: CASRGTGSNIQYF. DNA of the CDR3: TGTGCCAGCAGGGGGACAGGGTCGAACATTCAGTACTTC.

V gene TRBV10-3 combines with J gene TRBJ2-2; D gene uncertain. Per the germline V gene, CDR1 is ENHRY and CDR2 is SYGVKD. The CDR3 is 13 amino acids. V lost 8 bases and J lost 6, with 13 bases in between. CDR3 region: CAIPSGPSGELFF. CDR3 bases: TGTGCCATCCCCTCTGGCCCCTCCGGGGAGCTGTTTTTT.

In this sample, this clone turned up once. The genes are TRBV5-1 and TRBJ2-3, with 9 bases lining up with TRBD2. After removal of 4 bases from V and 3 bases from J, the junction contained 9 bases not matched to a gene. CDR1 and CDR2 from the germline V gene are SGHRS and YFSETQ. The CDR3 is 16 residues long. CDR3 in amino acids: CASSARLAVGTDTQYF. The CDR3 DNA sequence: TGCGCCAGCAGCGCAAGACTAGCGGTGGGTACAGATACGCAGTATTTT.

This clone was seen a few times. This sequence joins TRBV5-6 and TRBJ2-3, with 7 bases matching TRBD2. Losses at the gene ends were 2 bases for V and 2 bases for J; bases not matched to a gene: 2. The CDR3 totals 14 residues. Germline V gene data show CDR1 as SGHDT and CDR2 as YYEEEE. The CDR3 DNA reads TGTGCCAGCAGCTTTGGACTAGTCACAGATACGCAGTATTTT. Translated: CASSFGLVTDTQYF.

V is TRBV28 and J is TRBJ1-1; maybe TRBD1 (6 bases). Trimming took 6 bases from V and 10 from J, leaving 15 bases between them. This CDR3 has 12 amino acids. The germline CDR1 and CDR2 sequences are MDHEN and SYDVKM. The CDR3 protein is CASSLEQGPAFF. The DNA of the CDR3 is TGTGCCAGCAGCCTTGAACAGGGACCAGCTTTCTTT. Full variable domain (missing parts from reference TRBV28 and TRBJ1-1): DVKVTQSSRYLVKRTGEKVFLECVQDMDHENMFWYRQDPGLGLRLIYFSYDVKMKEKGDIPEGYSVSREKKERFSLILESASTNQTSMYLCASSLEQGPAFFGQGTRLTVV.

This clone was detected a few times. This CDR3 reads CASSSSGGNEAFF. In nucleotides, the CDR3 is TGTGCCAGCAGTTCCTCTGGCGGGAACGAAGCTTTCTTT. V gene TRBV27 combines with J gene TRBJ1-1; D remains unclear. This CDR3 contains 13 residues. CDR1 is MNHEY, CDR2 SMNVEV, per germline (reference sequence). V was pared by 4 bases and J by 8 bases, with 14 bases between.

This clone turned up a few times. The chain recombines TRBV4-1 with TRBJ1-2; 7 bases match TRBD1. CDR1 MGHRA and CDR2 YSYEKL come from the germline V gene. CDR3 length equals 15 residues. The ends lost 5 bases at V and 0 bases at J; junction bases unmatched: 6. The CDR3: CASSKQGSPNYGYTF. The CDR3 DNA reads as TGCGCCAGCAGCAAACAGGGGTCTCCTAACTATGGCTACACCTTC.

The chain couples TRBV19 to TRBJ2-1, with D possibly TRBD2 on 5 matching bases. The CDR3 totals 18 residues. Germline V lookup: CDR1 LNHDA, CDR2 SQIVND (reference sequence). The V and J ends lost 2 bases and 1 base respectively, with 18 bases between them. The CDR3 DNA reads TGTGCCAGTAGTATACCTTTTGCGGGCACTCGATCCTACAATGAGCAGTTCTTC. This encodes CASSIPFAGTRSYNEQFF.

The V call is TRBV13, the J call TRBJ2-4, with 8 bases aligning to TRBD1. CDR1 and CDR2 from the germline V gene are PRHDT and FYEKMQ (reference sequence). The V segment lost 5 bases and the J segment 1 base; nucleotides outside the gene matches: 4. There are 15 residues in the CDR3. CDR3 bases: TGTGCCAGCAGCCCACAGGGGGTCGCCAAAAACATTCAGTACTTC. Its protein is CASSPQGVAKNIQYF.

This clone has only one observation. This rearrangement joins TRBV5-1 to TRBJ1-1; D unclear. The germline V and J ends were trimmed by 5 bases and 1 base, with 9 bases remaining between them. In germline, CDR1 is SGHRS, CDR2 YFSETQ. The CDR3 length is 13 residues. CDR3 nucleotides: TGCGCCAGCAGGGAGGGCCCGAACACTGAAGCTTTCTTT. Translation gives CASREGPNTEAFF.

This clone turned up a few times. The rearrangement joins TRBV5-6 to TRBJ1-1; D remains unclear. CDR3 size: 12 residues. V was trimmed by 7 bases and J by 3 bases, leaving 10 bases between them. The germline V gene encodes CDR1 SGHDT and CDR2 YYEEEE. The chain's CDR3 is CASGGRYTEAFF. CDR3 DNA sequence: TGTGCCAGCGGAGGACGGTACACTGAAGCTTTCTTT.

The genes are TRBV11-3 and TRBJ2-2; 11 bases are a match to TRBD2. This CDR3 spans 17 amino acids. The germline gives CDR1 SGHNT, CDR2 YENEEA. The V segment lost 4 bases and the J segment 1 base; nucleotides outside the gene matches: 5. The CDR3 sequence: CASSWRLAGKNTGELFF. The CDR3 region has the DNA TGTGCCAGCAGCTGGAGACTAGCGGGGAAGAACACCGGGGAGCTGTTTTTT.

For the CDR3, the DNA is TGCGCCAGCAGCCTAGGGAGGGAGACCCAGTACTTC. Translation gives CASSLGRETQYF. The V gene is TRBV5-1, the J gene TRBJ2-5; TRBD2 is a possible D gene (6 bases). The germline V gene encodes CDR1 SGHRS and CDR2 YFSETQ. The CDR3 consists of 12 residues. V gave up 4 bases and J gave up 5 bases, with 9 bases separating them.

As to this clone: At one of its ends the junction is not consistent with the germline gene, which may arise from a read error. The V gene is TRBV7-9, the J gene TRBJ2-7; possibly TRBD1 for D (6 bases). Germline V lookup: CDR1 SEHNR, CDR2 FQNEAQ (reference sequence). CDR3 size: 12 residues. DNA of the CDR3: TGTTCCAGCAGCTTAGAGCAGGGGCAGCAGTACTTC. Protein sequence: CSSSLEQGQQYF.